These T cell receptor beta chains were read from a single sample in a study of vaccination effects on CD4 cells after COVID-19. TCRdb's table, derived via immunoSEQ multiplex PCR, lists solely in-frame clones and lacks some. The table includes under 80,000 clones, about 80% detected once. Their recognized antigens are unknown. The source was CD4+ T cells from PBMCs cultured with HCoV-OC43 spike peptides, collected after COVID-19 vaccination. These receptors were taken from a human donor who received a COVID-19 vaccine. The CDR3 runs from the conserved cysteine through the conserved F or W. The D gene is left open where the match is weak. For some rows the clone size is stated as once, few or many, or as a class when expanded; others skip it.

TRBV29-1	.	TRBJ2-5	.	TGCAGCGTTGTGGAATACCAAGAGACCCAGTACTTC	CSVVEYQETQYF
TRBV29-1	TRBD1	TRBJ1-2	few	TGCAGCGTTGAGTTGAGATTGACAGGGCAAGGCTACACCTTC	CSVELRLTGQGYTF
TRBV4-1	.	TRBJ1-5	.	TGCGCCAGCAGCCAAGACAGTAACAATCAGCCCCAGCATTTT	CASSQDSNNQPQHF
TRBV27	.	TRBJ1-5	.	TGTGCCAGCAGTTTCCGGGGCCTCAATCAGCCCCAGCATTTT	CASSFRGLNQPQHF
TRBV14	.	TRBJ2-3	.	TGTGCCAGCAGCTCCGGCCTCACAGATACGCAGTATTTT	CASSSGLTDTQYF
TRBV14	.	TRBJ2-2	.	TGTGCCAGCAGCTCAGTCCCAGCAGAAAACACCGGGGAGCTGTTTTTT	CASSSVPAENTGELFF
TRBV7-8	TRBD1	TRBJ2-5	.	TGTGCCAGCAGCCTCAGAGGAACGGTTTTCGGGACAGGAAGAGAGACCCAGTACTTC	CASSLRGTVFGTGRETQYF
TRBV3-1/TRBV3-2	.	TRBJ2-5	.	TGTGCCAGCAGCCAAGCGGGGGAAGAGACCCAGTACTTC	CASSQAGEETQYF
TRBV6-5	.	TRBJ1-6	.	TGTGCCAGCAGTTGGGCGGGACTGGTTAATTCACCCCTCCACTTT	CASSWAGLVNSPLHF
TRBV4-1	TRBD2	TRBJ2-1	.	TGCGCCAGCAGCCAAGATCGGACTAGCGGGGGGGCGGGGTACAATGAGCAGTTCTTC	CASSQDRTSGGAGYNEQFF
TRBV5-3	.	TRBJ1-3	.	TGTGCCAGAAGCTTTTATGCGGGGTACGGAAACACCATATATTTT	CARSFYAGYGNTIYF
TRBV7-3	TRBD1	TRBJ2-1	.	TGTGCCAGCAGCGGACAGGGAGTGGGTTGGAATGAGCAGTTCTTC	CASSGQGVGWNEQFF
TRBV27	TRBD2	TRBJ2-5	.	TGTGCCAGCAGTTTCTATGGACTAGCGGGGGAAGAGACCCAGTACTTC	CASSFYGLAGEETQYF
TRBV2	.	TRBJ2-6	.	TGTGCCAGCAGTGGAAGTAGGGGGGCCAACGTCCTGACTTTC	CASSGSRGANVLTF
TRBV11-3	TRBD1	TRBJ2-5	.	TGTGCCAGCAGCACCCAGGCGGGACAGGGGGCGACCCAGTACTTC	CASSTQAGQGATQYF
TRBV15	.	TRBJ1-1	.	TGTGCCACCAGCAGAGGTCCAGCCTGGGAAGCTTTCTTT	CATSRGPAWEAFF
TRBV5-8	.	TRBJ2-4	.	TGTGCCAGCAGCCGGAGCCTTCCGGGCATTCAGTACTTC	CASSRSLPGIQYF
TRBV19	.	TRBJ2-3	.	TGTGCCAGTAGACATTCTAGCACAGATACGCAGTATTTT	CASRHSSTDTQYF
TRBV29-1	.	TRBJ1-1	once	TGCAGCATAATGCAGGGCAGAGGGTACACTGAAGCTTTCTTT	CSIMQGRGYTEAFF
TRBV6-5	.	TRBJ1-2	few	TGTGCCAGCAGCGCCCCGGAAAGGGGGGTATATGGCTACACCTTC	CASSAPERGVYGYTF
TRBV6-5	.	TRBJ1-1	.	TGTGCCAGCAGTTATAAGAACACTGAAGCTTTCTTT	CASSYKNTEAFF
TRBV7-6	TRBD2	TRBJ2-4	.	TGTGCCAGCAGCTTAGGGGCGGGGGGGTTGAACATTCAGTACTTC	CASSLGAGGLNIQYF
TRBV9	.	TRBJ2-5	.	TGTGCCAGCAGCGCGCGGTCCGGTCAAGAGACCCAGTACTTC	CASSARSGQETQYF
TRBV2	.	TRBJ1-5	once	TGTGCCAGCAGTGACGCTGGGGGTCTTCAGCCCCAGCATTTT	CASSDAGGLQPQHF
TRBV29-1	.	TRBJ2-3	.	TGCAGCGGACTAAGCACAGATACGCAGTATTTT	CSGLSTDTQYF
TRBV18	TRBD2	TRBJ2-3	.	TGTGCCAGCTCACCCGGGACTAGCGGTACGGATACGCAGTATTTT	CASSPGTSGTDTQYF
TRBV7-2	.	TRBJ2-5	.	TGTGCCAGCAGCTTAGCGGGGCTTCAAGAGACCCAGTACTTC	CASSLAGLQETQYF
TRBV6-1	.	TRBJ1-2	.	TGTGCCAGCAGTGAAGCCACAGCTCGCTATGGCTACACCTTC	CASSEATARYGYTF
TRBV9	.	TRBJ1-3	.	TGTGCCAGCAGCGTAGGCAGTTCTGGATCTGGAAACACCATATATTTT	CASSVGSSGSGNTIYF
TRBV5-4	.	TRBJ1-2	.	TGTGCCAGCAGCGTTGCCGGGACGCTGAGGGAAGGCTACACCTTC	CASSVAGTLREGYTF